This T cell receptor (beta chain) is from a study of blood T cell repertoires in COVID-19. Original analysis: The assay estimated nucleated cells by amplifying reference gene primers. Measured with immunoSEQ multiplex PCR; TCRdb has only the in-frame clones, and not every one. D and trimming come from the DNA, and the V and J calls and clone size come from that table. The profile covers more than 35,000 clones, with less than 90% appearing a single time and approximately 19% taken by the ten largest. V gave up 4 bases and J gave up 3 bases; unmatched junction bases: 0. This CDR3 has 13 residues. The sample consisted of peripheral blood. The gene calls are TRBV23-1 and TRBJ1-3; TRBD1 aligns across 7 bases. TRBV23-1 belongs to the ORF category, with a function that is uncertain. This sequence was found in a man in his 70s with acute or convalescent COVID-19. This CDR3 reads CASSRDSGNTIYF. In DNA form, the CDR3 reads TGCGCCAGCAGTCGGGACAGTGGAAACACCATATATTTT.